One T cell receptor beta chain is described in this entry. What it recognizes is unknown. The data were taken from a study of beta chain features in type 1 diabetes. Regarding the study as a whole: Within patients, naive, central memory and Treg TCRB repertoires seemed more similar than within healthy donors.

Of the isolated RNA, all was reverse transcribed, and so the sequenced material was expressed TCRB transcripts. Assay used: immunoSEQ multiplex PCR; TCRdb lists only in-frame clones, some missing. This table holds about 250,000 clones, less than 15% found once. Trimming removed 7 bases from V and 3 bases from J; junction bases left unmatched: 4. Germline loops: CDR1 SGHRS, CDR2 YFSETQ. The CDR3 has 12 residues. This chain uses TRBV5-1 with TRBJ2-7; 7 nucleotides line up with TRBD1. The clonotype originates from a woman in her forties in good health. Sequenced: naive CD4+ T cells from blood. As DNA, the CDR3 is TGCGCCAGCTCGACAGGGATCTACGAGCAGTACTTC. Encoded protein: CASSTGIYEQYF.